This T cell receptor beta chain stems from a study of T cells in Graves' hyperthyroidism and ophthalmopathy. Template material for amplifying TCR beta CDR3 regions consisted of RNA transcripts. First-round RT-PCR of the TCR CDR3 relied on the HTBI primer set. MiXCR, applied by TCRdb to the multiplex PCR reads, yields one record per CDR3 protein. Of some 700,000 distinct CDR3 sequences detected, 15% to 20% appear once; the ten largest clones hold around a sixth. The study left out patients who had uncontrolled infection, other autoimmune disease, pregnancy or lactation. This TCR derives from a man over 45 with Graves' hyperthyroidism. The sample was blood.

The CDR3 is CASSGTNSQGARRNTEAFF. CDR3 nucleotide sequence: TGTGCCAGCAGTGGCACCAACTCTCAGGGGGCGCGCCGGAACACTGAAGCTTTCTTT. The J gene is TRBJ1-1, the V gene TRBV9; 8 bases match TRBD1. CDR1 is SGDLS, CDR2 YYNGEE, per germline. This CDR3 contains 19 residues. Germline trimming cut 5 bases from V and 1 base from J; bases unmatched to any gene: 19.